Sequencing of this T cell receptor (beta chain) was carried out in a study of metastatic and nonmetastatic thyroid tumors (dated by TCRdb to the early 2020s). For the wider study: Repertoires from peripheral blood and from tumor or nodule tissue samples of malignant and benign thyroid patients were compared.

No treatment had been received by any patient before thyroid surgery. The study retrospectively analysed patient clinical samples collected from the early 2010s to the late 2010s using T-cell receptor beta sequencing. Libraries were built with PCR. The sample was run on an Illumina HiSeq 4000. High-throughput sequencing was used to profile the TCR beta-chain CDR3 region of every patient. As for the authors' bioinformatics: A classifier to discriminate distant-metastatic papillary thyroid cancer patients was built from CDR3 differences across clinicopathological groups. To measure repertoire diversity the researchers used the Shannon index, while the Morisita-Horn index served to gauge how similar the tumor and blood repertoires were. Starting from the raw public reads, TCRdb applied fastp trimming at Q25, assembled clones with MiXCR and retained in-frame beta chains. TCRdb's processing, not the authors', yielded these V and J calls. The sample includes about 27,000 clones, with around 13% observed a single time. Approximately 17% of the sample goes to the ten largest clones.

This clone was counted at least ten times. The target of this receptor is not known. There are no base qualities to consult, and no much larger clone falls within one base. Per the germline V gene, SGHAT is the CDR1 and FQNNGV is the CDR2. The CDR3, from cysteine to phenylalanine, totals 15 residues. Kept here is only the CDR3 DNA, which spans 45 bases and is read in frame from base 1. The V end gives up 6 bases and the J end 6 bases, leaving 10 bases in the junction not matched to a gene. Overall study results and their limits: In both blood and tumor samples, malignant tumors were reported to have significantly higher TCR beta diversity than benign nodules.

Recombination joined TRBV11-2 with TRBJ2-5; the central 10 bases match TRBD2. The specimen was blood. The receptor was isolated from a female donor with papillary thyroid cancer or a benign thyroid nodule (not recorded which). Some clones in this sample may be carry-over from other donors' samples. Here the CDR3 is given as CASRSGGTSAKTQYF. The nucleotide sequence reads as follows: TGTGCCAGCAGATCAGGGGGGACTAGCGCGAAGACCCAGTACTTC.